This TCR beta chain was sequenced for a study of radiotherapy plus CTLA-4 blockade in lung cancer. Study-wide results and limits: Expansion of tumor-derived TCR clones was observed in blood after radiotherapy plus ipilimumab. Strongest reported response predictors: early blood clone changes and post-radiation interferon-beta.

About this clone itself: What it recognizes is unknown.

Profiling relied on immunoSEQ multiplex PCR, and the TCRdb table lists in-frame clones only, not all of them. The sample includes roughly 35,000 clones, over 70% of them seen just once. The V segment lost 0 bases and the J segment 5 bases; nucleotides outside the gene matches: 7. The CDR3 has 16 residues. Germline V gene lookup returns CDR1 SGHTA and CDR2 FQGTGA. This TCR was sampled from a human donor with non-small cell lung cancer that progressed on radiotherapy plus ipilimumab. The chain is built from TRBV7-3 and TRBJ2-7, with TRBD2 matching 10 bases. Sequencing used peripheral blood, obtained from a patient treated with radiotherapy plus ipilimumab. The CDR3 DNA is TGTGCCAGCAGCTTAACGCGAACTAGCGGGATCCACGAGCAGTACTTC. Amino acids: CASSLTRTSGIHEQYF.